The sequence of this T cell receptor (beta chain) was determined in a study of T cell responses to AZD1222 COVID-19 vaccine. Whole-study results and caveats: The donors showed a predominance of white British ancestry and of females, with possible underestimation of clonal diversity. The reported proportion of spike-specific TCRs targeting unmutated variant regions was nearly half.

As for this clone: Its antigen is undetermined.

Profiling relied on immunoSEQ multiplex PCR, and the TCRdb table lists in-frame clones only, not all of them. The repertoire consists of approximately 180,000 clones, with approximately 92% occurring once and the leading ten covering roughly 4%. Trimming shortened V by 3 bases and J by 2 bases, and 11 bases separated the two germline ends. CDR1 is LGHNA and CDR2 is YSLEER in the germline V gene. The CDR3 has 15 residues. This receptor was obtained from an adult who received the MenACWY meningococcal vaccine as a control. The chain combines TRBV4-3 with TRBJ1-3, with D perhaps TRBD1 (6 bases). The sequencing here drew on peripheral blood, taken 28 days after the second dose of the MenACWY control vaccine. The CDR3 DNA is TGCGCCAGCAGCCACTCCCCAGGGGCTGGAAACACCATATATTTT. Its protein product is CASSHSPGAGNTIYF.